This entry is about one TCR beta chain. Its cognate antigen is unknown. One end of the junction does not line up with germline, which may come from a read error. TCRbeta libraries were built with three rounds of nested PCR, modified from ARM-PCR. TCRdb independently ran MiXCR on the multiplex PCR reads; one entry per CDR3 protein. This table holds 76,000 or so distinct CDR3 sequences, less than 75% found once. This sample's RNA came from whole unsorted tissue. This record comes from a study of tumor and adjacent non-tumor tissue in lung cancer. The CDR3 spans 15 residues. Germline CDR1 and CDR2: SQVTM and ANQGSEA. Study results and limitations: Top 100 clones took a larger repertoire share in normal lung.

Sequencing was done on a sample of lung tumor tissue. The receptor was isolated from a woman between 65 and 79 years old with non-small cell lung cancer. The J gene is TRBJ2-2, the V gene TRBV29-1, with D hard to call. The CDR3 region is CSILNSVENTGELFF. In nucleotides, the CDR3 is TGCAGCATCCTTAACAGCGTAGAGAACACAGGGGAGCTGTTTTTT.